This TCR beta chain was recorded in a study of T-cell reconstitution after alpha-beta-depleted transplantation in children. Study conclusions and caveats: About two months after transplant, alpha-beta T cells reportedly came from several hundred expanded graft clones.

This CDR3 is 12 amino acids long. Trimming removed 4 bases from V and 4 bases from J; junction bases left unmatched: 1. CDR1 and CDR2 from the germline V gene are SEHNR and FQNEAQ (reference sequence). Unique molecular identifiers were incorporated into the prepared TCRbeta library. TCRdb analysed the PCR reads with MiXCR anew, one entry per CDR3 protein. The repertoire consists of about 160,000 distinct CDR3 sequences, with 11% occurring once and the leading ten covering roughly 13%. In this sample, this clonotype turned up many times. Its antigen is currently unknown. This receptor was identified in a boy aged 2 to 10 with acute myeloid leukemia, due to receive a stem cell transplant. V usage is TRBV7-9 and J usage is TRBJ2-7, with TRBD1 matching over 7 bases. The material was PBMCs, obtained before TCRalphabeta/CD19-depleted stem cell transplant. DNA for the CDR3: TGTGCCAGCAGCTGGGACAGTTACGAGCAGTACTTC. This gives the protein CASSWDSYEQYF.